The following is a T cell receptor (beta chain) sequence with its context. This table comes from immunoSEQ multiplex PCR, and its TCRdb copy is limited to in-frame clones, with some not included. The sample has some 48,000 clones; 90% are singletons. There are 21 residues in the CDR3. CDR1 LGHDT and CDR2 YNNKEL come from the germline V gene (reference sequence). V lost 0 bases to trimming and J lost 2 bases, with 28 bases between them. These data belong to a study of blood T cell repertoires in COVID-19. The TCR comes from a man between 65 and 80 years old with acute or convalescent COVID-19. The source material was peripheral blood. The chain carries TRBV3-1 (or the pseudogene TRBV3-2) and TRBJ2-5, with D possibly TRBD1 on 6 matching bases. CDR3: CASSQDHVSVFRRGAQETQYF. The CDR3 nucleotides are TGTGCCAGCAGCCAAGACCACGTTTCGGTGTTTCGCAGGGGAGCTCAAGAGACCCAGTACTTC.